A selection of T cell receptor beta chains follows, all from one sample in a study of cytomegalovirus exposure and HLA in healthy donors. Only in-frame clones appear in the TCRdb table, and some are missing; sequencing was by immunoSEQ multiplex PCR. The repertoire holds fewer than 200,000 clones, less than 90% seen once, with around 4.4% in the top ten. Sequenced: PBMCs. The receptors were gathered from a woman aged 45-60 years in good health and CMV-seropositive. Each CDR3 is given with its conserved first and last residue. Fields, in order: D gene, V gene, J gene, clone size, CDR3 protein, CDR3 DNA. The D gene is left open where the match is weak. Clone size is given for some rows only: seen once, a few or many times, or a class if the clone is expanded.

D: .
V: TRBV5-1
J: TRBJ1-2
size: .
CDR3: CASSLAGYGYTF
DNA: TGCGCCAGCAGCTTGGCAGGATATGGCTACACCTTC

D: .
V: TRBV11-3
J: TRBJ1-1
size: .
CDR3: CASSPEGAENTEAFF
DNA: TGTGCCAGCAGCCCTGAAGGGGCAGAGAACACTGAAGCTTTCTTT

D: TRBD1
V: TRBV6-5
J: TRBJ2-7
size: .
CDR3: CASRKGQGHEQYF
DNA: TGTGCCAGCAGGAAGGGACAGGGCCACGAGCAGTACTTC

D: TRBD1
V: TRBV19
J: TRBJ1-6
size: .
CDR3: CASSLGTGDSPLHF
DNA: TGTGCCAGTTCACTCGGGACAGGGGATTCACCCCTCCACTTT

D: .
V: TRBV6-6
J: TRBJ2-1
size: .
CDR3: CASRHGDEQFF
DNA: TGTGCCAGCAGACACGGGGATGAGCAGTTCTTC

D: .
V: TRBV2
J: TRBJ2-3
size: .
CDR3: CASSLNTQYF
DNA: TGTGCCAGCAGTCTAAATACGCAGTATTTT

D: TRBD1
V: TRBV5-4
J: TRBJ2-7
size: .
CDR3: CASRPDRVRSEQYF
DNA: TGTGCCAGCAGGCCGGACAGGGTCCGATCCGAGCAGTACTTC

D: .
V: TRBV19
J: TRBJ1-4
size: .
CDR3: CASTPNWGRGDDEKLFF
DNA: TGTGCCAGTACCCCTAATTGGGGCAGGGGCGACGATGAAAAACTGTTTTTT

D: TRBD2
V: TRBV7-2
J: TRBJ2-3
size: once
CDR3: CASSSSSLAGGLGDTQYF
DNA: TGTGCCAGCAGCTCCAGCTCTCTAGCGGGGGGTTTGGGAGATACGCAGTATTTT

D: TRBD2
V: TRBV10-3
J: TRBJ2-7
size: .
CDR3: CATRPGTSGTEQYF
DNA: TGTGCCACGAGGCCCGGGACTAGCGGGACCGAGCAGTACTTC

D: .
V: TRBV19
J: TRBJ2-1
size: .
CDR3: CASSRGTPESSYNEQFF
DNA: TGTGCCAGTAGTCGCGGGACTCCCGAGAGCTCCTACAATGAGCAGTTCTTC

D: .
V: TRBV9
J: TRBJ2-7
size: .
CDR3: CPGRPRDRYEQYF
DNA: TGCCCGGGTAGGCCCAGGGATCGGTACGAGCAGTACTTC

D: .
V: TRBV28
J: TRBJ1-1
size: .
CDR3: CATTVNTEAFF
DNA: TGTGCCACCACAGTTAACACTGAAGCTTTCTTT

D: .
V: TRBV27
J: TRBJ1-2
size: .
CDR3: CASSFEPPGMGYGYTF
DNA: TGTGCCAGCAGTTTTGAACCACCAGGGATGGGCTATGGCTACACCTTC

D: TRBD1
V: TRBV6-4
J: TRBJ2-2
size: .
CDR3: CASRPGTAFTGELFF
DNA: TGTGCCAGCAGGCCCGGGACAGCCTTCACCGGGGAGCTGTTTTTT

D: TRBD1
V: TRBV4-3
J: TRBJ2-2
size: .
CDR3: CASSQEPQGAWGELFF
DNA: TGCGCCAGCAGCCAAGAACCCCAGGGGGCATGGGGGGAGCTGTTTTTT

D: .
V: TRBV2
J: TRBJ1-5
size: .
CDR3: CARGVGNQPQHF
DNA: TGTGCCAGAGGGGTGGGCAATCAGCCCCAGCATTTT

D: .
V: TRBV15
J: TRBJ2-5
size: once
CDR3: CATSRDEMGETQYF
DNA: TGTGCCACCAGCAGAGATGAGATGGGCGAGACCCAGTACTTC

D: .
V: TRBV6-1
J: TRBJ1-5
size: .
CDR3: CASSEWTRGLNQPQHF
DNA: TGTGCCAGCAGTGAATGGACTAGGGGATTAAATCAGCCCCAGCATTTT

D: .
V: TRBV18
J: TRBJ1-1
size: .
CDR3: CASSPGQTNTEAFF
DNA: TGTGCCAGCTCACCCGGACAGACGAACACTGAAGCTTTCTTT

D: .
V: TRBV7-9
J: TRBJ2-1
size: once
CDR3: CSSSREVNEQFF
DNA: TGTTCCAGCAGCCGAGAGGTCAATGAGCAGTTCTTC

D: TRBD1
V: TRBV19
J: TRBJ2-7
size: .
CDR3: CASSNPTGGLYEQYF
DNA: TGTGCCAGTAGTAACCCGACAGGGGGGCTCTACGAGCAGTACTTC

D: .
V: TRBV5-1
J: TRBJ2-1
size: .
CDR3: CASSLEAGRDEQFF
DNA: TGCGCCAGCAGCTTGGAAGCGGGTAGGGATGAGCAGTTCTTC

D: TRBD1
V: TRBV4-1
J: TRBJ1-1
size: once
CDR3: CASSQTGTGRDTEAFF
DNA: TGCGCCAGCAGCCAGACTGGGACAGGGCGGGACACTGAAGCTTTCTTT

D: TRBD2
V: TRBV7-3
J: TRBJ2-3
size: .
CDR3: CASSLYGLAGPDTQYF
DNA: TGTGCCAGCAGCCTATACGGACTAGCGGGTCCAGATACGCAGTATTTT

D: .
V: TRBV5-4
J: TRBJ1-2
size: .
CDR3: CASSLAAGNGYTF
DNA: TGTGCCAGCAGCTTGGCCGCCGGGAATGGCTACACCTTC

D: .
V: TRBV20-1
J: TRBJ1-1
size: .
CDR3: CRAVQNTEAFF
DNA: TGCAGGGCTGTTCAAAACACTGAAGCTTTCTTT

D: .
V: TRBV19
J: TRBJ2-5
size: once
CDR3: CASSPSGETQYF
DNA: TGTGCCAGTAGTCCCAGCGGGGAGACCCAGTACTTC

D: TRBD1
V: TRBV19
J: TRBJ1-1
size: .
CDR3: CASSTEGTGRPTEAFF
DNA: TGTGCCAGTAGTACTGAGGGGACAGGGAGGCCGACTGAAGCTTTCTTT

D: TRBD1
V: TRBV2
J: TRBJ1-6
size: .
CDR3: CASSPGTGGNSPLHF
DNA: TGTGCCAGCAGTCCTGGGACAGGGGGGAATTCACCCCTCCACTTT

D: TRBD2
V: TRBV19
J: TRBJ2-5
size: .
CDR3: CASSVQGLAGGRETQYF
DNA: TGTGCCAGTAGTGTTCAGGGACTAGCGGGGGGTAGGGAGACCCAGTACTTC

D: TRBD1
V: TRBV2
J: TRBJ1-2
size: .
CDR3: CASSKGQGYGYTF
DNA: TGTGCCAGCAGTAAGGGACAGGGCTATGGCTACACCTTC

D: TRBD2
V: TRBV27
J: TRBJ2-7
size: .
CDR3: CASSLGTRSGEQYF
DNA: TGTGCCAGCAGTTTAGGGACTAGGTCAGGCGAGCAGTACTTC

D: .
V: TRBV6-6
J: TRBJ1-2
size: .
CDR3: CASSYSTGSNYGYTF
DNA: TGTGCCAGCAGTTACTCGACCGGGTCTAACTATGGCTACACCTTC

D: TRBD1
V: TRBV5-4
J: TRBJ1-2
size: .
CDR3: CASRRAGTGISYTF
DNA: TGTGCCAGCAGACGAGCCGGGACAGGGATAAGCTACACCTTC

D: .
V: TRBV5-6
J: TRBJ2-7
size: .
CDR3: CASSFRVNTYEQYF
DNA: TGTGCCAGCAGCTTCCGGGTAAACACCTACGAGCAGTACTTC

D: TRBD2
V: TRBV6-8
J: TRBJ2-7
size: .
CDR3: CASSTTGGLPHEQYF
DNA: TGTGCCAGCTCGACTACGGGAGGGCTTCCCCACGAGCAGTACTTC

D: TRBD2
V: TRBV19
J: TRBJ2-5
size: .
CDR3: CASSIGRLAGEGETQYF
DNA: TGTGCCAGTAGTATAGGGAGACTAGCGGGAGAGGGAGAGACCCAGTACTTC

D: .
V: TRBV7-3
J: TRBJ2-2
size: .
CDR3: CASSFSIDTGELFF
DNA: TGTGCCAGCAGCTTTAGTATCGACACCGGGGAGCTGTTTTTT

D: TRBD2
V: TRBV29-1
J: TRBJ2-7
size: .
CDR3: CSVEGGPGGRAYEQYF
DNA: TGCAGCGTTGAAGGCGGTCCGGGCGGGAGGGCCTACGAGCAGTACTTC

D: .
V: TRBV7-9
J: TRBJ1-1
size: .
CDR3: CASSPTGVNLYTEAFF
DNA: TGTGCCAGCAGCCCCACCGGGGTCAACCTATACACTGAAGCTTTCTTT

D: TRBD1
V: TRBV27
J: TRBJ1-2
size: .
CDR3: CASSLDRASGYGYTF
DNA: TGTGCCAGCAGTCTAGACAGGGCGAGTGGCTATGGCTACACCTTC

D: TRBD1
V: TRBV18
J: TRBJ2-1
size: .
CDR3: CASSTTGGNEQFF
DNA: TGTGCCAGCTCGACGACAGGGGGCAATGAGCAGTTCTTC

D: .
V: TRBV27
J: TRBJ1-3
size: .
CDR3: CASSAGTRGGNTIYF
DNA: TGTGCCAGCAGCGCGGGGACCCGCGGTGGAAACACCATATATTTT

D: TRBD1
V: TRBV19
J: TRBJ1-1
size: few
CDR3: CASTHTGTGNTEAFF
DNA: TGTGCCAGTACCCACACCGGGACAGGGAACACTGAAGCTTTCTTT

D: .
V: TRBV9
J: TRBJ2-7
size: once
CDR3: CASSVGQNYEQYF
DNA: TGTGCCAGCAGCGTTGGACAGAACTACGAGCAGTACTTC

D: .
V: TRBV7-3
J: TRBJ1-1
size: .
CDR3: CASSLTREQNTEAFF
DNA: TGTGCCAGCAGCTTAACGCGGGAGCAGAACACTGAAGCTTTCTTT

D: .
V: TRBV29-1
J: TRBJ1-1
size: few
CDR3: CSVEDRGTEAFF
DNA: TGCAGCGTTGAAGATCGGGGGACTGAAGCTTTCTTT